Detailed here is one T cell receptor (beta chain). Its antigen is unidentified. This entry comes from a study of cytomegalovirus exposure and HLA in healthy donors. Looking at the study overall: The study's early data release held about 80 million unique TCRs from HLA-typed donors. Study observations and caveats: Reportedly, HLA-A and HLA-B alleles of most subjects were accurately predicted from TCR beta. Roughly uniform sequencing depth across donors was assumed, possibly incorrectly.

The PCR ran on 60 Vbeta and 13 Jbeta primers. Clones were read by immunoSEQ multiplex PCR, and TCRdb kept only the in-frame ones, dropping some. The sample consists of roughly 120,000 clones, 81% of them appearing once. This CDR3 region has 13 residues. V lost 4 bases to trimming and J lost 0 bases, with 6 bases between them. Germline V CDR1 and CDR2: SNHLY, FYNNEI. The V and J genes are TRBV2 and TRBJ2-5; TRBD1 might be the D (5 bases). This TCR came from a woman in her 30s in good health and CMV-seronegative. Material for sequencing was PBMCs. Written as DNA, the CDR3 is TGTGCCAGCAGTGCGGACAACCAAGAGACCCAGTACTTC. This sequence encodes CASSADNQETQYF.